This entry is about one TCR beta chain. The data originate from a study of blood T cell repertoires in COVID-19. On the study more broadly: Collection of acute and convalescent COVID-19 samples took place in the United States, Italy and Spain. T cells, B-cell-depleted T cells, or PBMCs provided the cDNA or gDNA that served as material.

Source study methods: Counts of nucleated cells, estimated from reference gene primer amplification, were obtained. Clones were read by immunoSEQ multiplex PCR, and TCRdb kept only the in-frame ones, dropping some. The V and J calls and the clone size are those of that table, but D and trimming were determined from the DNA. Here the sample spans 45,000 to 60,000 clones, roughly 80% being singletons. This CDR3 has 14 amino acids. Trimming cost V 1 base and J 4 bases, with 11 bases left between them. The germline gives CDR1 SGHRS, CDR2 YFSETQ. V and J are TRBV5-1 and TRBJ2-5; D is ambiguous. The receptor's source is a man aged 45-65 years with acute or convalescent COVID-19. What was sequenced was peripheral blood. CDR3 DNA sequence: TGCGCCAGCAGCTTGACTACGCTGCGAGAGACCCAGTACTTC. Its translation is CASSLTTLRETQYF.